This TCR beta chain was sequenced during a study of human T cells and chemical hapten exposure. Specified time point: patch test 2, 6 weeks after DPC sensitization. Treatment here: therapeutic diphenylcyclopropenone sensitization with weekly scalp DPC. Findings of the study overall: Given that the donors had alopecia, their immune response may differ from that seen in healthy people.

For this clonotype: Its specificity is unknown.

A single record per CDR3 protein comes from TCRdb applying MiXCR to the RACE reads. The sample holds approximately 91,000 distinct CDR3 sequences, around 10% seen once. Material: whole blood, obtained in connection with sensitization to the hapten diphenylcyclopropenone (DPC). The clonotype comes from a man aged 18 to 29 with alopecia areata. Some clones in this sample may be carry-over from other donors' samples.

Here the CDR3 DNA reads TGTGCCAGCAGTTCCCGGGACAGTTCCACAGATACGCAGTATTTT. Encoded protein: CASSSRDSSTDTQYF. This chain uses TRBV28 with TRBJ2-3; 7 nucleotides line up with TRBD1. V was clipped by 4 bases and J by 2 bases; unmatched bases: 6. The CDR3 consists of 15 residues. Germline CDR1 and CDR2: MDHEN and SYDVKM.